Below are 14 T cell receptor beta chains sequenced from a single sample in a study of tumor-infiltrating lymphocytes in primary liver carcinoma. Joint extraction of RNA and DNA used roughly 19-32 mg of bulk tissue that was unsorted. A constant-region primer primed TCR beta cDNA synthesis from 500 ng of total RNA. Researchers made the TCR beta libraries by running three nested multiplex PCR rounds with slightly modified ARM-PCR. Both of the initial two PCR rounds ran for approximately 10 cycles and employed TRBV1-TRBV30 forward primers alongside a C-beta reverse primer. MiXCR was run by TCRdb on the multiplex PCR reads, yielding one entry per CDR3 protein. The sample has 90,000 to 110,000 distinct CDR3 sequences, approximately 82% seen once. Sequenced sample: liver tumor tissue from sampling region 3. Subset denoted: tumor region T3, left-lateral pole. Receptors originate from a man between 35 and 55 years old with primary liver carcinoma and hepatitis B virus infection.

This clonotype was counted only a few times. This may arise from a read error, as a much more abundant clone is one base away. This chain links TRBV5-1 with TRBJ2-7, with 8 bases lining up with TRBD2. In germline, CDR1 is SGHRS, CDR2 YFSETQ. The CDR3 covers 15 residues. Trimming at V came to 1 base and at J to 2 bases, leaving 5 bases not matched to a gene. CDR3 nucleotide sequence: TGCGCCAGCAGCTTGAAGCTAGCGGGTGCCTACGAGCAGTACTTC. Translated, it gives CASSLKLAGAYEQYF.

A word on this clonotype: The junction and the germline gene differ at one end; a read error may be behind it. The V call is TRBV6-2 or TRBV6-3, the J call TRBJ1-1; D is undetermined. Germline assignment: CDR1 MNHEY and CDR2 SVGEGT. This CDR3 comprises 14 residues. This CDR3 reads CASITSSMKTEAFF. The DNA of the CDR3 is TGTGCCAGCATTACAAGCAGCATGAAGACTGAAGCTTTCTTT.

Ten or more counts support this clonotype. The rearrangement joins TRBV7-9 to TRBJ2-1; the D call may be TRBD1 or TRBD2 (6 bases each). This CDR3 comprises 16 residues. Germline-derived CDR1 and CDR2 are SEHNR and FQNEAQ (reference sequence). V lost 5 bases and J lost 2, with 16 bases in between. The DNA of the CDR3 is TGTGCCAGCAGCCCCAGGGGAGGTGGCCCCTACAATGAGCAGTTCTTC. It yields the protein CASSPRGGGPYNEQFF.

There are a few counts of this clonotype. A much larger clone is a single base away; this may be a read error. V usage is TRBV7-9 and J usage is TRBJ2-7; D tentatively fits TRBD1 or TRBD2 (5 bases each). Germline V gene lookup returns CDR1 SEHNR and CDR2 FQNEAQ (reference sequence). CDR3 length: 13 residues. Between the trimmed V and J ends, which lost 8 bases and 6 bases, there was a span of 17 bases. Written as DNA, the CDR3 is TGTGCCAGCGGACCAGATCGAGGGGCCGAGCAGTACTTC. Protein sequence: CASGPDRGAEQYF.

As to this clonotype: At one of its ends the junction is not consistent with the germline gene, which may arise from a read error. The chain links TRBV5-4 to TRBJ2-2; D might be TRBD2 (6 bases). Germline V gives CDR1 SGHNT, CDR2 YYREEE (reference sequence). The CDR3 covers 16 residues. The CDR3 bases are TGTGCCAGCAGTTTGGCGGGCGGGACGAACACCAGGGAGCTGTTTTTT. Protein sequence: CASSLAGGTNTRELFF.

The gene calls are TRBV28 and TRBJ1-2; TRBD1 aligns across 9 bases. CDR1 and CDR2 from the germline V gene are MDHEN and SYDVKM. This CDR3 has 14 residues. DNA for the CDR3: TGTGCGAATGGACAGGGGAATGATGTGGGTGGCTACACCTTC. As protein: CANGQGNDVGGYTF.

Worth noting for this clonotype: The junction and the germline gene differ at one end; a read error may be behind it. The chain uses TRBV11-3 and TRBJ2-1; D ambiguous. The CDR3 extends over 14 amino acids. Germline values: CDR1 SGHNT, CDR2 YENEEA. DNA of the CDR3: TGTACCAGCAGCTTAGGCGTATCGAACAATGAGCATTTCTTC. Amino acids: CTSSLGVSNNEHFF.

There are a few counts of this clonotype. One end of the junction varies from germline; a read error may be responsible. J is TRBJ2-3 and V is TRBV29-1; 8 nucleotides align to TRBD2. CDR3 length: 14 amino acids. The germline V gene has CDR1 SQVTM and CDR2 ANQGSEA. CDR3 region: CSLERREVTDTQYF. CDR3 bases: TGCAGCCTTGAGAGGCGGGAGGTTACAGATACGCAATATTTT.

Concerning this clonotype: Sequence at one end of the junction differs from germline and may be a read error. The rearrangement links TRBV11-3 to TRBJ2-7; tentative D call: TRBD2 (6 bases). The CDR3 runs 16 residues. Germline CDR1 SGHNT, CDR2 YENEEA. The CDR3 here is CVSSLGGDPSAGEQYF. For the CDR3, the DNA is TGTGTCAGCAGTTTAGGAGGGGATCCCAGCGCGGGCGAGCAGTACTTC.

With regard to this clonotype: Its ends do not fully match the called genes, so a read error is possible. This sequence joins TRBV12-3 or TRBV12-4 and TRBJ2-2, with a tentative D call TRBD1 (5 bases). CDR3 size: 13 residues. CDR3 sequence reads: CAGRAQGTLELLF. The CDR3 DNA is TGTGCCGGCAGGGCCCAGGGTACCTTAGAGCTGTTATTT.

On this clonotype: The junction shows a germline mismatch at one end, possibly a read error. V is TRBV6-1 and J is TRBJ1-2; D gene ambiguous. The CDR3 length is 12 residues. The germline V gene encodes CDR1 MNHNS and CDR2 SASEGT. CDR3 protein: CAGLRGVYGYSF. The CDR3, as DNA: TGTGCCGGACTGAGAGGCGTCTATGGCTACAGCTTC.

In regard to this clonotype: One end of the junction fails to match germline, which may point to a read error. This chain connects TRBV11-2 to TRBJ2-3; a weak D match, TRBD2 (6 bases). This CDR3 is 19 amino acids long. Germline V gene data show CDR1 as SGHAT and CDR2 as FQNNGV. The CDR3 region has the DNA TGTCCCAGCAGCCGACCGCCGAGACTAACGGGAGAGAGGACAGATACGCAGTATTTT. Protein product: CPSSRPPRLTGERTDTQYF.

As concerns this clonotype: At one of its ends the junction is not consistent with the germline gene, which may arise from a read error. V and J are TRBV29-1 and TRBJ2-3; the match to TRBD2 covers 13 bases. CDR1 and CDR2 (germline): SQVTM, ANQGSEA. The CDR3 length is 14 residues. Here the CDR3 DNA reads TGCAGCGTGGTTCGGACTAGCGGGAGCGATACGCAGGATTTC. Its translation is CSVVRTSGSDTQDF.

Of note for this clonotype: The germline gene is not matched at one end of the junction; a read error may be the cause. This chain joins TRBV7-9 and TRBJ2-7, with D possibly matching TRBD1 (6 bases). In germline, CDR1 is SEHNR, CDR2 FQNEAQ (reference sequence). The CDR3 extends over 13 amino acids. The CDR3 is CTTLGTPSYEQCF. CDR3 in DNA: TGTACCACCCTTGGGACACCTTCCTACGAGCAGTGCTTC.